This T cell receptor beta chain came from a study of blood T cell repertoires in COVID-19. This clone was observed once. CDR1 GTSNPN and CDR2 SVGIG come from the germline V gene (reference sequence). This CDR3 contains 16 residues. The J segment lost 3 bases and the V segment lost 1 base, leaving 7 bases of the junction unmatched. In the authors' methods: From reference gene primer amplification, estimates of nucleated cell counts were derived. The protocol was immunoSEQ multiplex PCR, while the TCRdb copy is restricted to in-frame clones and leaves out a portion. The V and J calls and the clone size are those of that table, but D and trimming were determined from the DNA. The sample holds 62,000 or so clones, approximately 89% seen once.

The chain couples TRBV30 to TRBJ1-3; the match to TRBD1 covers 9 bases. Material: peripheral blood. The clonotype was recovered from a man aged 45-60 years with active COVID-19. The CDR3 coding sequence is TGTGCCTGGAGTGGGTACAGGGGGCCGAGTGGAAACACCATATATTTT. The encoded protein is CAWSGYRGPSGNTIYF. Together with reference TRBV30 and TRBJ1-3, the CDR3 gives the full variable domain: SQTIHQWPATLVQPVGSPLSLECTVEGTSNPNLYWYRQAAGRGLQLLFYSVGIGQISSEVPQNLSASRPQDRQFILSSKKLLLSDSGFYLCAWSGYRGPSGNTIYFGEGSWLTVV.